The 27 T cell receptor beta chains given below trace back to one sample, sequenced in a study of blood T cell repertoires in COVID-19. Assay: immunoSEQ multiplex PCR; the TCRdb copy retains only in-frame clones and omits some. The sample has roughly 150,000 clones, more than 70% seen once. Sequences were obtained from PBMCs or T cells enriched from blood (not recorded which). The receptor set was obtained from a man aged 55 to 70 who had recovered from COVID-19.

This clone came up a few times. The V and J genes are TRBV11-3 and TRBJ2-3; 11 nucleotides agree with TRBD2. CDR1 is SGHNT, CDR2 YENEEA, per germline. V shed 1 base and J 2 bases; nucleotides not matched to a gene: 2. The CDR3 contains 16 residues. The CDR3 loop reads CASSLGLAGTTDTQYF. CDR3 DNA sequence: TGTGCCAGCAGCTTAGGACTAGCGGGGACCACAGATACGCAGTATTTT.

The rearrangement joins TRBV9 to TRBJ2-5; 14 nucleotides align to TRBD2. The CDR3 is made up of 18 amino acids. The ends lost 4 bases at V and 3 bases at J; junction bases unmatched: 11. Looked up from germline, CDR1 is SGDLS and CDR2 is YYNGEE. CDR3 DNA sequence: TGTGCCAGCAGCCCAGGGACTAGCGGGGGCCCCCTCGAAGAGACCCAGTACTTC. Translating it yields CASSPGTSGGPLEETQYF.

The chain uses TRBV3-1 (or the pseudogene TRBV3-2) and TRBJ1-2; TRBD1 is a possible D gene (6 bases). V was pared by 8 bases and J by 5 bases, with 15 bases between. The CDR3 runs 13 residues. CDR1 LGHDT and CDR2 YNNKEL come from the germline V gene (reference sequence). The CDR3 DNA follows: TGTGCCAGCGTGGGACAACAGGGATATGGCTACACCTTC. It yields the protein CASVGQQGYGYTF.

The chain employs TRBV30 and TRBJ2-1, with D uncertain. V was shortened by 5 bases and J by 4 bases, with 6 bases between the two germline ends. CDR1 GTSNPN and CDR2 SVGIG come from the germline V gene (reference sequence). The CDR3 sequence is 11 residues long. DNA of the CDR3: TGTGCCTGGGTCAATTACAATGAGCAGTTCTTC. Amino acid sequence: CAWVNYNEQFF.

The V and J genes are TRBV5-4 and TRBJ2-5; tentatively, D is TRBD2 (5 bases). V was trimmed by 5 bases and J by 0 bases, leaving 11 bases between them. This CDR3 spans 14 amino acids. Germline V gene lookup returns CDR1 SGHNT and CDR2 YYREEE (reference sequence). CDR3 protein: CASSLTRDQETQYF. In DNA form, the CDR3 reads TGTGCCAGCAGTCTTACTAGGGACCAAGAGACCCAGTACTTC.

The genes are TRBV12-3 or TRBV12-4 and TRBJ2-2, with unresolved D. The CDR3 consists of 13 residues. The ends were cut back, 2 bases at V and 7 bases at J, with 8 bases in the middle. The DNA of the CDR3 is TGTGCCAGCAGTTTACCGCCCTACGGGGAGCTGTTTTTT. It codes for CASSLPPYGELFF.

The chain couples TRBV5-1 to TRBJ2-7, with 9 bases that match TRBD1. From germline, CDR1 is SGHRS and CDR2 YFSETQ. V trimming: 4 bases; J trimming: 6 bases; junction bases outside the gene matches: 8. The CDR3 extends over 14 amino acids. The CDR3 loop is CASSIGTGSPEQYF. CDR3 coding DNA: TGCGCCAGCAGCATCGGGACAGGGTCCCCCGAGCAGTACTTC.

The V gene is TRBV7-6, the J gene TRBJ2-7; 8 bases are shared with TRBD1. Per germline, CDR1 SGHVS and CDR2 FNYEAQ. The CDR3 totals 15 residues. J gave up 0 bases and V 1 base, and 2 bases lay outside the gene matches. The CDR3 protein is CASSLEQGVSYEQYF. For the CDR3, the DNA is TGTGCCAGCAGCTTAGAACAGGGGGTCTCCTACGAGCAGTACTTC.

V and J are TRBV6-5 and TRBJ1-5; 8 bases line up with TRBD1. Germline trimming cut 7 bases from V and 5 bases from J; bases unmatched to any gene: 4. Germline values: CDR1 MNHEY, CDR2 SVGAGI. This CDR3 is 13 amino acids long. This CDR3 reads CASTGQVHQPQHF. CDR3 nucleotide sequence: TGTGCCAGCACGGGACAGGTTCATCAGCCCCAGCATTTT.

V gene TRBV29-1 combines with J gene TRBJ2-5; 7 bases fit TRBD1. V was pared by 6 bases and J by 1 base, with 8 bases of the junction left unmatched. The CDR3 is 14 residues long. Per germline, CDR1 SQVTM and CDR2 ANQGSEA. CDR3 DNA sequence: TGCAGCGTACCTGACAGGGACATCCAAGAGACCCAGTACTTC. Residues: CSVPDRDIQETQYF.

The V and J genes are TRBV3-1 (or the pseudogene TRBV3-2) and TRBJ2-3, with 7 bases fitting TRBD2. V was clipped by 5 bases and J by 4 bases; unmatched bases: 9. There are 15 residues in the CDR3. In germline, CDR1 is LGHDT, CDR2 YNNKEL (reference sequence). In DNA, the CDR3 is TGTGCCAGCAGCTCCCCTGCGGGAGAGTCAGATACGCAGTATTTT. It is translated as CASSSPAGESDTQYF.

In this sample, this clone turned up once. As DNA, the CDR3 is TGTGCCAGTAGTATCCCGACAGGGAGCGGCTATGGCTACACCTTC. Translation gives CASSIPTGSGYGYTF. The rearrangement uses TRBV19 and TRBJ1-2; 7 nucleotides line up with TRBD1. This CDR3 spans 15 amino acids. V dropped 3 bases and J dropped 4; count of bases not matched to a gene: 8. Germline V gives CDR1 LNHDA, CDR2 SQIVND (reference sequence).

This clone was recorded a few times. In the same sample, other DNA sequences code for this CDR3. CDR3 coding DNA: TGTGCCAGCAGCGTAGGGCCAGCGGGGGGCGACAATGAGCAGTTCTTC. It specifies CASSVGPAGGDNEQFF. The chain couples TRBV9 to TRBJ2-1, with 9 nucleotides matching TRBD2. The CDR3 contains 16 residues. Germline loops: CDR1 SGDLS, CDR2 YYNGEE. V dropped 0 bases and J dropped 5; count of bases not matched to a gene: 6. The full variable domain, with the rest looked up from reference TRBV9 and TRBJ2-1, is DSGVTQTPKHLITATGQRVTLRCSPRSGDLSVYWYQQSLDQGLQFLIQYYNGEERAKGNILERFSAQQFPDLHSELNLSSLELGDSALYFCASSVGPAGGDNEQFFGPGTRLTVL.

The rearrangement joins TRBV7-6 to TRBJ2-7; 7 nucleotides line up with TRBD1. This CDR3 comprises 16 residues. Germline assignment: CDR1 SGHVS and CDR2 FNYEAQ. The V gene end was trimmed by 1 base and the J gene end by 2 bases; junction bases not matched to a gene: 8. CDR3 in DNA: TGTGCCAGCAGCTTAGGAAACAGGGGAAGGACCTACGAGCAGTACTTC. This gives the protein CASSLGNRGRTYEQYF. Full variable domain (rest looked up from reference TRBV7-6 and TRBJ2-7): GAGVSQSPRYKVTKRGQDVALRCDPISGHVSLYWYRQALGQGPEFLTYFNYEAQQDKSGLPNDRFSAERPEGSISTLTIQRTEQRDSAMYRCASSLGNRGRTYEQYFGPGTRLTVT.

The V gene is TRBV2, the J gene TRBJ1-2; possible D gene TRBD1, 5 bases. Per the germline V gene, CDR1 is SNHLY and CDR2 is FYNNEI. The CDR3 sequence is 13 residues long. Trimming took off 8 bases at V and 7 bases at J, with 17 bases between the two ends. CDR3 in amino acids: CASPWRGLGGYTF. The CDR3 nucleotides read TGTGCCAGCCCCTGGCGGGGACTCGGTGGCTACACCTTC.

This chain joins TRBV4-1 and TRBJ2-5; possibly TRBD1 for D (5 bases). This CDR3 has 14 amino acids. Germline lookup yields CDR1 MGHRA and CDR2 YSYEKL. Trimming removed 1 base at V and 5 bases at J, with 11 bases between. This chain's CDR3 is CASSQGTQWETQYF. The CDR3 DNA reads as TGCGCCAGCAGCCAAGGGACACAGTGGGAGACCCAGTACTTC.

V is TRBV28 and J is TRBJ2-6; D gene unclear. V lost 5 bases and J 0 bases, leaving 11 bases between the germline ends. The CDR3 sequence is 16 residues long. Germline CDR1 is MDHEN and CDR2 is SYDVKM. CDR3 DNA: TGTGCCAGCAGTCCACTTTCGGGCTCTGGGGCCAACGTCCTGACTTTC. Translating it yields CASSPLSGSGANVLTF.

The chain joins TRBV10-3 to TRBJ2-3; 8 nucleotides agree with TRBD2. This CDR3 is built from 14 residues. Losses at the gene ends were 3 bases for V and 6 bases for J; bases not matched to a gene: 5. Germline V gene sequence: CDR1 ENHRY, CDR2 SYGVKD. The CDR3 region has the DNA TGTGCCATCAGTGAAACGCGGGAGGAGGATACGCAGTATTTT. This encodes CAISETREEDTQYF.

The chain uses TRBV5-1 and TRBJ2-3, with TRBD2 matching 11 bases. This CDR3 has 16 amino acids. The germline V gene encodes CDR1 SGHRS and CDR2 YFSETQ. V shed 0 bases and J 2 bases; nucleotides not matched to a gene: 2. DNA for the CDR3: TGCGCCAGCAGCTTGGGGGGACTAGCGGCCACAGATACGCAGTATTTT. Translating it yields CASSLGGLAATDTQYF. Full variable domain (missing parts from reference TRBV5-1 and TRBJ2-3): KAGVTQTPRYLIKTRGQQVTLSCSPISGHRSVSWYQQTPGQGLQFLFEYFSETQRNKGNFPGRFSGRQFSNSRSEMNVSTLELGDSALYLCASSLGGLAATDTQYFGPGTRLTVL.

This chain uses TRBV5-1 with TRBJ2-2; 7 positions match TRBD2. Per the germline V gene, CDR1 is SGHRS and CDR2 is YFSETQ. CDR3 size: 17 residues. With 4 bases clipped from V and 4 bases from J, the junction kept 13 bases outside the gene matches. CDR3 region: CASSHLGGDSGTGELFF. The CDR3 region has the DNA TGCGCCAGCAGCCATCTTGGGGGGGATTCGGGCACCGGGGAGCTGTTTTTT.

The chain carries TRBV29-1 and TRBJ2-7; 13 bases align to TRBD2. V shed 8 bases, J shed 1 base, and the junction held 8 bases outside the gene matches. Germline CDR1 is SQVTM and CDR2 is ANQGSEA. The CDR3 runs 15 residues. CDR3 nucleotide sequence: TGCAGCATCCCCGGGACTAGCGGGGCGTCCTACGAGCAGTACTTC. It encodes CSIPGTSGASYEQYF.

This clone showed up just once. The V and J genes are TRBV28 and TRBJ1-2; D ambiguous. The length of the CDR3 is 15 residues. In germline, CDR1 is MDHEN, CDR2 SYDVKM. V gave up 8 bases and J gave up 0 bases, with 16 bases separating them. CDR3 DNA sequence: TGTGCCAGCCTCGGATACAGCCAAGCTAACTATGGCTACACCTTC. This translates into CASLGYSQANYGYTF.

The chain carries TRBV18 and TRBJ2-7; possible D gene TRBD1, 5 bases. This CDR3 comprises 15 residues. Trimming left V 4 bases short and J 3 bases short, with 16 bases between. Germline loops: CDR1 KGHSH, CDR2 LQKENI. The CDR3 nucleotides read TGTGCCAGCTCACTCTCGGACACCGGGCACTACGAGCAGTACTTC. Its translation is CASSLSDTGHYEQYF.

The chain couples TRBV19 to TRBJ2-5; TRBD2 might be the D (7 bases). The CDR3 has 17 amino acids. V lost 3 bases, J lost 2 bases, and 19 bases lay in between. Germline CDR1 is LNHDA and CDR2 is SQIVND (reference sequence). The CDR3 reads CASSMGRAQGRQETQYF. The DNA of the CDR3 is TGTGCCAGTAGTATGGGGAGGGCACAGGGAAGGCAAGAGACCCAGTACTTC.

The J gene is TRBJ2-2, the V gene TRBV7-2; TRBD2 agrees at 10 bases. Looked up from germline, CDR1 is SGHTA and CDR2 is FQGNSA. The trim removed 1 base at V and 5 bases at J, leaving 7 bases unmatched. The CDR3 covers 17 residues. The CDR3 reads CASSLEVAGGGTGELFF. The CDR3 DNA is TGTGCCAGCAGCTTAGAAGTAGCGGGGGGCGGTACCGGGGAGCTGTTTTTT.

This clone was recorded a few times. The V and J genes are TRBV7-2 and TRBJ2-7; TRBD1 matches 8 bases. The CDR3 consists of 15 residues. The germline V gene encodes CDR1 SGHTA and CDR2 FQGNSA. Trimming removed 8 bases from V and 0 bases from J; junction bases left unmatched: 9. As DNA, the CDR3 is TGTGCCAGCGGAGCAACAGGGGGTAGCTCCTACGAGCAGTACTTC. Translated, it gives CASGATGGSSYEQYF.

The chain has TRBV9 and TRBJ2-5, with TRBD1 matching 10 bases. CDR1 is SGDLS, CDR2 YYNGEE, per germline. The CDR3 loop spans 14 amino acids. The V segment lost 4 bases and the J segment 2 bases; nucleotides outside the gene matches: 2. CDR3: CASSRTGGQETQYF. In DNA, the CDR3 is TGTGCCAGCAGCAGGACAGGGGGACAAGAGACCCAGTACTTC.